The 30 T cell receptor beta chains below come from one sample, sequenced in a study of blood T cell repertoires in COVID-19. The data were produced by immunoSEQ multiplex PCR, yet TCRdb's version contains in-frame clones alone and is incomplete. This sample carries more than 300,000 clones, around nine tenths of them seen once, and the ten largest clones take approximately 1.2%. The sequencing input was PBMCs or T cells enriched from blood (not recorded which). The source is a woman aged 18-29 years who had recovered from COVID-19.

CDR3 in amino acids: CAWSLDRLAEAFF. Written as DNA, the CDR3 is TGTGCCTGGAGTCTGGACAGGCTTGCTGAAGCTTTCTTT. This chain uses TRBV30 with TRBJ1-1; 7 bases fit TRBD1. Germline V gives CDR1 GTSNPN, CDR2 SVGIG (reference sequence). This CDR3 has 13 residues. The junction had 6 bases not matched to a gene; V was cut back by 2 bases and J by 6 bases.

The chain links TRBV6-5 to TRBJ1-3; TRBD1 might be the D (6 bases). CDR3 length: 12 amino acids. Trimming took 6 bases from V and 4 from J, leaving 7 bases between them. The germline gives CDR1 MNHEY, CDR2 SVGAGI. For the CDR3, the DNA is TGTGCCAGCAGAGACAGGGGAAACACCATATATTTT. Protein: CASRDRGNTIYF.

This chain joins TRBV29-1 and TRBJ1-2, with 8 bases fitting TRBD1. V lost 6 bases and J lost 6; bases outside the gene matches: 12. This CDR3 comprises 14 residues. Germline V gene lookup returns CDR1 SQVTM and CDR2 ANQGSEA. CDR3 DNA sequence: TGCAGCGTGCCCAAGTTGGACAGGGCCCATGGCTACACCTTC. It specifies CSVPKLDRAHGYTF.

This sequence joins TRBV27 and TRBJ2-3; 9 bases line up with TRBD2. This CDR3 contains 14 residues. Germline V gene lookup returns CDR1 MNHEY and CDR2 SMNVEV (reference sequence). V shed 6 bases, J shed 4 bases, and the junction held 5 bases outside the gene matches. The DNA for the CDR3 is TGTGCCAGCAGGGTTGCGGGGGGGGCAGATACGCAGTATTTT. Amino acid sequence: CASRVAGGADTQYF.

The rearrangement joins TRBV9 to TRBJ1-2; D is unresolved. V was shortened by 0 bases and J by 5 bases, with 11 bases between the two germline ends. Germline V CDR1 and CDR2: SGDLS, YYNGEE. This CDR3 comprises 14 residues. The CDR3 loop is CASSVGVQKYGYTF. The CDR3 nucleotides are TGTGCCAGCAGCGTAGGTGTACAGAAGTATGGCTACACCTTC.

V usage is TRBV30 and J usage is TRBJ1-2; D remains unclear. CDR3 length equals 11 residues. Trimming took 2 bases from V and 8 from J, leaving 9 bases between them. Germline-derived CDR1 and CDR2 are GTSNPN and SVGIG (reference sequence). The CDR3 protein is CAWSKGGGYTF. Written as DNA, the CDR3 is TGTGCCTGGAGTAAAGGCGGGGGCTACACCTTC. The whole variable domain, filled in from reference TRBV30 and TRBJ1-2, reads SQTIHQWPATLVQPVGSPLSLECTVEGTSNPNLYWYRQAAGRGLQLLFYSVGIGQISSEVPQNLSASRPQDRQFILSSKKLLLSDSGFYLCAWSKGGGYTFGSGTRLTVV.

This sequence joins TRBV7-9 and TRBJ2-4; perhaps TRBD1 as D (5 bases). Germline CDR1 and CDR2: SEHNR and FQNEAQ (reference sequence). CDR3 length equals 14 residues. Trimming pared 5 bases from V and 0 bases from J, leaving 8 bases between. Written as DNA, the CDR3 is TGTGCCAGCAGCCCAGACAGAGCCAAAAACATTCAGTACTTC. Translation: CASSPDRAKNIQYF.

The chain recombines TRBV15 with TRBJ1-1, with 11 nucleotides matching TRBD1. Per the germline V gene, CDR1 is LNHNV and CDR2 is YYDKDF (reference sequence). The CDR3 is made up of 19 amino acids. Losses at the gene ends were 3 bases for V and 0 bases for J; bases not matched to a gene: 12. The CDR3 sequence is CATSSPSGTGGSMNTEAFF. The CDR3, as DNA: TGTGCCACCAGCAGCCCATCGGGGACAGGGGGTTCCATGAACACTGAAGCTTTCTTT. The full variable domain, completed using reference TRBV15 and TRBJ1-1, is DAMVIQNPRYQVTQFGKPVTLSCSQTLNHNVMYWYQQKSSQAPKLLFHYYDKDFNNEADTPDNFQSRRPNTSFCFLDIRSPGLGDTAMYLCATSSPSGTGGSMNTEAFFGQGTRLTVV.

V gene TRBV18 combines with J gene TRBJ2-2; 9 nucleotides line up with TRBD1. V lost 4 bases and J lost 3; bases outside the gene matches: 3. CDR1 is KGHSH and CDR2 is LQKENI in the germline V gene. The CDR3 length is 15 residues. The CDR3 nucleotides are TGTGCCAGCTCACAAAGGACAGGGGACACCGGGGAGCTGTTTTTT. This codes for CASSQRTGDTGELFF.

The rearrangement uses TRBV18 and TRBJ1-1; 9 positions agree with TRBD1. The CDR3 has 16 amino acids. The V gene end was trimmed by 5 bases and the J gene end by 0 bases; junction bases not matched to a gene: 7. CDR1 KGHSH and CDR2 LQKENI come from the germline V gene. The CDR3 DNA follows: TGTGCCAGCTCAGCCGGACAGGGGAAGTTGAACACTGAAGCTTTCTTT. Protein sequence: CASSAGQGKLNTEAFF.

This clone was detected only once. The J gene is TRBJ1-1, the V gene TRBV6-5, with a possible D match to TRBD1 (5 bases). This CDR3 region has 13 residues. Germline CDR1 MNHEY, CDR2 SVGAGI. Trimming took 7 bases from V and 6 from J, leaving 15 bases between them. This CDR3 is CASKGRVVAEAFF. DNA of the CDR3: TGTGCCAGCAAGGGCAGGGTAGTCGCTGAAGCTTTCTTT.

The CDR3 coding sequence is TGTGCCACCAGCAGAGATAAAGGGGGCGATGGCTACACCTTC. Protein: CATSRDKGGDGYTF. This chain connects TRBV15 to TRBJ1-2; 7 positions agree with TRBD1. The CDR3 has 14 amino acids. V shed 0 bases, J shed 6 bases, and the junction held 4 bases outside the gene matches. From germline, CDR1 is LNHNV and CDR2 YYDKDF (reference sequence). Complete variable domain (other parts from reference TRBV15 and TRBJ1-2): DAMVIQNPRYQVTQFGKPVTLSCSQTLNHNVMYWYQQKSSQAPKLLFHYYDKDFNNEADTPDNFQSRRPNTSFCFLDIRSPGLGDTAMYLCATSRDKGGDGYTFGSGTRLTVV.

The CDR3 nucleotides are TGTGCCAGCAGCTTGTCCCAGGGGGGAACCTACGAGCAGTACTTC. Translating it yields CASSLSQGGTYEQYF. The chain employs TRBV5-4 and TRBJ2-7; TRBD1 might be the D (7 bases). Germline V gives CDR1 SGHNT, CDR2 YYREEE (reference sequence). The CDR3 consists of 15 residues. V was shortened by 1 base and J by 2 bases, with 13 bases between the two germline ends.

CDR3 DNA: TGTGCCAGCAGTTACGTCCCCCAGGGGGGTCAGCCCCAGCATTTT. It specifies CASSYVPQGGQPQHF. The rearrangement joins TRBV6-2 or TRBV6-3 to TRBJ1-5; the match to TRBD1 covers 7 bases. Trimming at V came to 2 bases and at J to 6 bases, leaving 7 bases not matched to a gene. Germline V gene sequence: CDR1 MNHEY, CDR2 SVGEGT. The CDR3 contains 15 residues.

As regards this clone: The sample holds other DNA sequences that translate to the same CDR3. The chain combines TRBV11-3 with TRBJ1-1, with 7 bases matching TRBD1. CDR1 and CDR2 from the germline V gene are SGHNT and YENEEA. The CDR3 has 13 residues. Trimming cost V 0 bases and J 5 bases; bases outside gene matches: 0. The CDR3 bases are TGTGCCAGCAGCTTAGAACAGGGGACTGAAGCTTTCTTT. Protein product: CASSLEQGTEAFF.

The V gene is TRBV7-2, the J gene TRBJ2-3, with D perhaps matching TRBD1 (5 bases). CDR1 and CDR2 from the germline V gene are SGHTA and FQGNSA. Trimming pared 5 bases from V and 2 bases from J, leaving 14 bases between. This CDR3 has 15 residues. The CDR3 nucleotides read TGTGCCAGCAGCCAGAGACAGCGTTTCACAGATACGCAGTATTTT. Translation: CASSQRQRFTDTQYF.

The rearrangement links TRBV5-1 to TRBJ2-3; D may be TRBD2 (6 bases). This CDR3 contains 15 residues. The V end lost 6 bases, the J end lost 2 bases, and 16 bases lay between the germline ends. From germline, CDR1 is SGHRS and CDR2 YFSETQ. This chain's CDR3 is CASNRGGDNTDTQYF. The CDR3 region has the DNA TGCGCCAGCAATCGGGGCGGGGATAACACAGATACGCAGTATTTT.

V and J are TRBV3-1 (or the pseudogene TRBV3-2) and TRBJ2-2; 8 bases fit TRBD1. The junction had 17 bases not matched to a gene; V was cut back by 1 base and J by 1 base. The CDR3 is 21 amino acids. Germline-derived CDR1 and CDR2 are LGHDT and YNNKEL (reference sequence). In nucleotides, the CDR3 is TGTGCCAGCAGCCAAGGCTTGTCCGGACAGGGATTAAAGGTGAACACCGGGGAGCTGTTTTTT. Amino acids: CASSQGLSGQGLKVNTGELFF.

The gene calls are TRBV7-9 and TRBJ2-1; 14 bases align to TRBD2. Germline V lookup: CDR1 SEHNR, CDR2 FQNEAQ (reference sequence). With 2 bases clipped from V and 9 bases from J, the junction kept 9 bases outside the gene matches. This CDR3 is built from 17 residues. The CDR3 loop is CASSLSSGTSGGGEQFF. The CDR3 region has the DNA TGTGCCAGCAGCTTATCGTCCGGGACTAGCGGGGGCGGTGAGCAGTTCTTC.

The chain carries TRBV6-5 and TRBJ1-6, with D hard to call. Germline-derived CDR1 and CDR2 are MNHEY and SVGAGI. V lost 4 bases to trimming and J lost 5 bases, with 15 bases between them. The CDR3 contains 16 residues. The CDR3 is CASSFYFLGNNSPLHF. The CDR3 DNA is TGTGCCAGCAGTTTTTACTTTCTGGGCAATAATTCACCCCTCCACTTT.

This clone was counted only a few times. The chain couples TRBV14 to TRBJ2-7, with 13 bases identical to TRBD2. V gave up 4 bases and J gave up 3 bases; unmatched junction bases: 3. Germline loops: CDR1 SGHDN, CDR2 FVKESK. The CDR3 spans 15 residues. For the CDR3, the DNA is TGTGCCAGCAGCCCGGGACTAGCGGGGCGCTACGAGCAGTACTTC. Its protein is CASSPGLAGRYEQYF.

J is TRBJ1-4 and V is TRBV29-1, with TRBD1 matching 10 bases. V trimming: 5 bases; J trimming: 7 bases; junction bases outside the gene matches: 4. Per the germline V gene, CDR1 is SQVTM and CDR2 is ANQGSEA. The CDR3 is 13 residues long. The CDR3 reads CSVTTGGTEKLFF. DNA for the CDR3: TGCAGCGTTACGACAGGGGGCACTGAAAAACTGTTTTTT. Full variable domain (rest looked up from reference TRBV29-1 and TRBJ1-4): SAVISQKPSRDICQRGTSLTIQCQVDSQVTMMFWYRQQPGQSLTLIATANQGSEATYESGFVIDKFPISRPNLTFSTLTVSNMSPEDSSIYLCSVTTGGTEKLFFGSGTQLSVL.

The chain joins TRBV15 to TRBJ2-7, with TRBD1 matching 7 bases. The germline V gene encodes CDR1 LNHNV and CDR2 YYDKDF (reference sequence). The CDR3 length is 19 residues. The V gene end was trimmed by 2 bases and the J gene end by 0 bases; junction bases not matched to a gene: 16. CDR3 coding DNA: TGTGCCACCAGCAGATCCCCCAGGACAGGCCCGACAGACTCCTACGAGCAGTACTTC. This sequence encodes CATSRSPRTGPTDSYEQYF.

The rearrangement uses TRBV6-1 and TRBJ2-1, with 9 bases aligning to TRBD1. The germline V gene has CDR1 MNHNS and CDR2 SASEGT. There are 16 residues in the CDR3. J lost 6 bases, V lost 4 bases, and 10 bases had no gene match. The CDR3 protein is CASSARRGTGINEQFF. In nucleotides, the CDR3 is TGTGCCAGCAGTGCTCGACGGGGGACAGGGATCAATGAGCAGTTCTTC.

The chain joins TRBV5-4 to TRBJ2-7, with 7 bases aligning to TRBD2. Losses at the gene ends were 4 bases for V and 1 base for J; bases not matched to a gene: 5. CDR3 length: 14 residues. The germline gives CDR1 SGHNT, CDR2 YYREEE (reference sequence). CDR3 sequence (DNA): TGTGCCAGCAGCCACGGGACTAAATCCTACGAGCAGTACTTC. It translates to CASSHGTKSYEQYF.

This clone was recorded only once. V gene TRBV19 combines with J gene TRBJ2-1; 8 nucleotides match TRBD1. V lost 4 bases and J lost 10; bases outside the gene matches: 3. CDR1 and CDR2 from the germline V gene are LNHDA and SQIVND (reference sequence). CDR3 length equals 12 residues. The CDR3 spells CASSSYRGEQFF. CDR3 coding DNA: TGTGCCAGTAGTAGCTACAGGGGGGAGCAGTTCTTC.

The rearrangement joins TRBV9 to TRBJ2-5, with TRBD2 matching over 9 bases. With 4 bases clipped from V and 6 bases from J, the junction kept 13 bases outside the gene matches. Germline V gene sequence: CDR1 SGDLS, CDR2 YYNGEE. The CDR3 has 16 residues. CDR3: CASSPPRASGEQTQYF. The CDR3 DNA reads as TGTGCCAGCAGCCCTCCCCGGGCTAGCGGGGAGCAGACCCAGTACTTC.

The chain uses TRBV4-3 and TRBJ2-7; TRBD1 agrees at 10 bases. Germline lookup yields CDR1 LGHNA and CDR2 YSLEER. There are 15 residues in the CDR3. V shed 1 base, J shed 6 bases, and the junction held 6 bases outside the gene matches. CDR3 in amino acids: CASSQADRGVTEQYF. CDR3 nucleotides: TGCGCCAGCAGCCAAGCGGACAGGGGGGTCACCGAGCAGTACTTC.

The table lists this clone with a few counts. The rearrangement joins TRBV19 to TRBJ2-1; 9 bases are a match to TRBD2. The trim removed 8 bases at V and 0 bases at J, leaving 14 bases unmatched. The V gene's germline CDR1 is LNHDA and CDR2 SQIVND (reference sequence). This CDR3 contains 18 residues. As DNA, the CDR3 is TGTGCCAGTTTTCCCGGGCGGGGGGGCCGAAGCTCCTACAATGAGCAGTTCTTC. This codes for CASFPGRGGRSSYNEQFF.

This chain links TRBV18 with TRBJ2-2; a weak D match, TRBD1 (6 bases). Germline values: CDR1 KGHSH, CDR2 LQKENI. This CDR3 has 16 amino acids. Trimming stripped 4 bases from V and 6 bases from J, with 18 bases between. This CDR3 is CASSLDSLGWAGELFF. CDR3 DNA sequence: TGTGCCAGCTCACTGGACAGTTTGGGATGGGCCGGGGAGCTGTTTTTT.